The clone carrying this T cell receptor beta chain was seen many times. The data were taken from a study of T-cell reconstitution after alpha-beta-depleted transplantation in children. The authors prepared the TCRbeta library with unique molecular identifiers. One entry per CDR3 protein results from TCRdb running MiXCR on the PCR reads. Counted here are around 600,000 distinct CDR3 sequences, around a sixth occurring once; the ten biggest clones make up under 1.2%. The CDR3 sequence is 12 residues long. From germline, CDR1 is DFQATT and CDR2 SNEGSKA (reference sequence). V shed 3 bases and J shed 4 bases, with 9 bases lying between them.

Sequences were derived from PBMCs from the stem cell graft donor, sampled from the stem cell graft. V is TRBV20-1 and J is TRBJ1-2; D is undetermined. This receptor was obtained from a human donor who donated a stem cell graft to a child with acute myeloid leukemia. The CDR3 DNA is TGCAGTGCTAGTGAGGGCTCCTATGGCTACACCTTC. Encoded protein: CSASEGSYGYTF.